This T cell receptor (beta chain) was recorded in a study of CD8+CD57+ T cells in acquired aplastic anemia. Study-wide context: Isolated CD4+ and CD8+ cells, once sorted, yielded DNA averaging roughly 3 ug.

Researchers used genomic DNA as the template to profile TCR beta VDJ and CDR3. TCRdb passed the reads through MiXCR, listing each CDR3 protein once. The table includes around 190,000 distinct CDR3 sequences, 48% detected once. For sequencing, patients were chosen who had shown expansion of CD8+CD57+ cells by flow cytometry. Trimming removed 3 bases at V and 5 bases at J, with 13 bases between. Germline V gene lookup returns CDR1 LNHDA and CDR2 SQIVND (reference sequence). This CDR3 comprises 14 residues. The sequenced sample consisted of sorted CD4+, CD8+, or CD8+CD57+ T cells (not recorded which) from PBMCs. The sequence came from a human donor with aplastic anemia. The V and J genes are TRBV19 and TRBJ1-2; D is uncertain. The CDR3 region has the DNA TGTGCCAGTAGTATCATAGGACCTGGGTATGGCTACACCTTC. Encoded protein: CASSIIGPGYGYTF.